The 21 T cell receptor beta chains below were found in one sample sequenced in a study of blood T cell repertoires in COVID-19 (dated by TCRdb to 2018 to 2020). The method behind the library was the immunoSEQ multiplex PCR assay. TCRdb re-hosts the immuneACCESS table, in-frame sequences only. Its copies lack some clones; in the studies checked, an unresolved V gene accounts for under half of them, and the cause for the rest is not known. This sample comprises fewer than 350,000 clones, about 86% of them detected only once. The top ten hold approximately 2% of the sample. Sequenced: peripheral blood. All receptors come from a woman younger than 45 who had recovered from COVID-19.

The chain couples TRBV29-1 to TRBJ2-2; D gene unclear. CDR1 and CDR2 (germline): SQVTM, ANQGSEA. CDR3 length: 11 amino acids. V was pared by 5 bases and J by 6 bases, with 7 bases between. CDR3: CSVIGAGELFF. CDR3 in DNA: TGCAGCGTTATTGGAGCCGGGGAGCTGTTTTTT.

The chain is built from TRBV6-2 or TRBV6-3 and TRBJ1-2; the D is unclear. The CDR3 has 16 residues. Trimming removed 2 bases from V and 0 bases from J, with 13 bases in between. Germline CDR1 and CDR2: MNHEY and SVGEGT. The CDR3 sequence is CASSYTSGESNYGYTF. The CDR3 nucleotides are TGTGCCAGCAGTTACACTAGCGGGGAATCTAACTATGGCTACACCTTC.

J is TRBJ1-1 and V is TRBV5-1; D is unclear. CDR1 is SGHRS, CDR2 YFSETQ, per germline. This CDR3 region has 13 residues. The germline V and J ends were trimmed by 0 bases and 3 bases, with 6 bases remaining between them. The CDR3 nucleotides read TGCGCCAGCAGCTTGGCCCCCTACACTGAAGCTTTCTTT. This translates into CASSLAPYTEAFF.

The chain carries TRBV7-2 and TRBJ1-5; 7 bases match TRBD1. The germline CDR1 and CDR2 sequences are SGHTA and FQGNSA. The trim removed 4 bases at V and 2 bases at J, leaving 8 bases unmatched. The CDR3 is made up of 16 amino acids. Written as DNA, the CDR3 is TGTGCCAGCAGCTCCCGTTTCGACAGGGGCAATCAGCCCCAGCATTTT. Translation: CASSSRFDRGNQPQHF.

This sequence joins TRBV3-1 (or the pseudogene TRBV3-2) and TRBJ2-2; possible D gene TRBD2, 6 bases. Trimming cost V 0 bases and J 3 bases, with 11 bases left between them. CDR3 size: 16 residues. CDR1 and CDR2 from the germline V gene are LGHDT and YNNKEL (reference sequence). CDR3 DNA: TGTGCCAGCAGCCAAGATTTGGGGACTTACACCGGGGAGCTGTTTTTT. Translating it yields CASSQDLGTYTGELFF.

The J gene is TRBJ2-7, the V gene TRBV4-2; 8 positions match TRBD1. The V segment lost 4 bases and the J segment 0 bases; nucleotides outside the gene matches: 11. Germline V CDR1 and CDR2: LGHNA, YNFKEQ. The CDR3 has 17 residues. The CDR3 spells CASSPEARDRNSYEQYF. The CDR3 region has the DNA TGTGCCAGCAGCCCGGAAGCGCGGGACAGGAACTCCTACGAGCAGTACTTC.

The CDR3 reads CAIAGANTGELFF. Here the CDR3 DNA reads TGTGCTATAGCAGGGGCGAACACCGGGGAGCTGTTTTTT. This chain joins TRBV7-7 and TRBJ2-2; possible D gene TRBD1, 6 bases. Germline V gene sequence: CDR1 SSHAT, CDR2 FNYEAQ (reference sequence). The CDR3 sequence is 13 residues long.

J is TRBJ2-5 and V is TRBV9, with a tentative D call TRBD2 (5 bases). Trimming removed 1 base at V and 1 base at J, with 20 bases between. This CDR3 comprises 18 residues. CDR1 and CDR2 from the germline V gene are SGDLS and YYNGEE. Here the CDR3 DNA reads TGTGCCAGCAGCGTAATCGTGAGGGCTAGTTTCCTCCAAGAGACCCAGTACTTC. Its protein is CASSVIVRASFLQETQYF.

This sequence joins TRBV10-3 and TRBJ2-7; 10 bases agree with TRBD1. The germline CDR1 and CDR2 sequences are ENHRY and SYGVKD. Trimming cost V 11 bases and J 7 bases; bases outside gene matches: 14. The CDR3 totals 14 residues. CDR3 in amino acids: CASQDGTGEQEQYF. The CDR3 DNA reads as TGTGCCTCTCAGGACGGGACAGGGGAACAAGAGCAGTACTTC.

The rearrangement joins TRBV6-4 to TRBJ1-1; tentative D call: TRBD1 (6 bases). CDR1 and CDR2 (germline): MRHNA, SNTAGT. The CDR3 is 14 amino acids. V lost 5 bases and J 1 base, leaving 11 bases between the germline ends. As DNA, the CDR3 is TGTGCCAGCAGTAGGGACAATACGAACACTGAAGCTTTCTTT. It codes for CASSRDNTNTEAFF.

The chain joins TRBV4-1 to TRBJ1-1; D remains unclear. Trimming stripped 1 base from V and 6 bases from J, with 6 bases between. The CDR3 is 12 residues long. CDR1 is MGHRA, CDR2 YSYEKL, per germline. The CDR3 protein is CASSQGGPEAFF. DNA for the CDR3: TGCGCCAGCAGCCAAGGCGGCCCTGAAGCTTTCTTT.

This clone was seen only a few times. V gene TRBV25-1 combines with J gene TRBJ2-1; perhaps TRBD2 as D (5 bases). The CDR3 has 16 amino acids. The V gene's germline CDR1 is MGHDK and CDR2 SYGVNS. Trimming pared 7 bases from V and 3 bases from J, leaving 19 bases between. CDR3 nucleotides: TGTGCCAGCACAAACGCGAGGGATTATCTCTACAATGAGCAGTTCTTC. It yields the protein CASTNARDYLYNEQFF.

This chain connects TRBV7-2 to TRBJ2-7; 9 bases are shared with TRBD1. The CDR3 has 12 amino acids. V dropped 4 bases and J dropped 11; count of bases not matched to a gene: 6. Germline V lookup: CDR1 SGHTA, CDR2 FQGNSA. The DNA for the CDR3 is TGTGCCAGCAGCTATACAGGGGGCCACGAGTACTTC. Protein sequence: CASSYTGGHEYF.

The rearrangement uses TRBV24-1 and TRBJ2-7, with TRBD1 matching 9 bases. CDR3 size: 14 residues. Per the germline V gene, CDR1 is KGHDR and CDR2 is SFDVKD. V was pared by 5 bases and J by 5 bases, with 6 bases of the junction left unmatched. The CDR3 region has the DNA TGTGCCACCAGTGCCGGGACAGGGTACCACGAGCAGTACTTC. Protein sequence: CATSAGTGYHEQYF.

CDR3 sequence: CASSIDRGQDTQYF. The DNA for the CDR3 is TGTGCCAGCAGTATAGACAGGGGGCAAGATACGCAGTATTTT. The V gene is TRBV27, the J gene TRBJ2-3; 10 positions agree with TRBD1. The trim removed 5 bases at V and 5 bases at J, leaving 4 bases unmatched. Germline V lookup: CDR1 MNHEY, CDR2 SMNVEV (reference sequence). This CDR3 has 14 residues.

In DNA form, the CDR3 reads TGTGCCAGCAGCTTGGGCGGGAAGGCCTACAATGAGCAGTTCTTC. This codes for CASSLGGKAYNEQFF. The chain employs TRBV5-4 and TRBJ2-1, with D possibly TRBD2 on 6 matching bases. V lost 0 bases, J lost 2 bases, and 9 bases lay in between. Per the germline V gene, CDR1 is SGHNT and CDR2 is YYREEE (reference sequence). The CDR3 extends over 15 amino acids.

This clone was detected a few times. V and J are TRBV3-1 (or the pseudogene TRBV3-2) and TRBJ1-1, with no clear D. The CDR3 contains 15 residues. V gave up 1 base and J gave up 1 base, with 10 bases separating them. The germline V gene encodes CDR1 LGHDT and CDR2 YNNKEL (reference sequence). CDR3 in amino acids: CASSQVRLTNTEAFF. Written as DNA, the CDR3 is TGTGCCAGCAGCCAAGTCCGACTGACGAACACTGAAGCTTTCTTT.

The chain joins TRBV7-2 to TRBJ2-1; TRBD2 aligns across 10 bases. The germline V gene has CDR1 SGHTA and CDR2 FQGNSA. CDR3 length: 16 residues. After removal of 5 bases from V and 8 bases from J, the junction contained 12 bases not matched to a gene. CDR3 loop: CASSRLAGALKDEQFF. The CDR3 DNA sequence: TGTGCCAGCAGCAGGCTAGCGGGGGCCCTAAAGGATGAGCAGTTCTTC.

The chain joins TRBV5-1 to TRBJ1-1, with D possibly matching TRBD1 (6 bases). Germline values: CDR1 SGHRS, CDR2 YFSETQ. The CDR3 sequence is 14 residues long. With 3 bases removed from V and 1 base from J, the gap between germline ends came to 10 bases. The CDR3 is CASSSDSSNTEAFF. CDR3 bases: TGCGCCAGCAGCTCGGACAGCTCGAACACTGAAGCTTTCTTT.

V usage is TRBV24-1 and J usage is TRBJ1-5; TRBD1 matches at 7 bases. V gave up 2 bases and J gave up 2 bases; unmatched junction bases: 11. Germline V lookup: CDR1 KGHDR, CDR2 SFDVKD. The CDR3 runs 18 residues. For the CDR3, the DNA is TGTGCCACCAGTGATTCGGTACAGGGGCTAATGGGCAATCAGCCCCAGCATTTT. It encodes CATSDSVQGLMGNQPQHF.

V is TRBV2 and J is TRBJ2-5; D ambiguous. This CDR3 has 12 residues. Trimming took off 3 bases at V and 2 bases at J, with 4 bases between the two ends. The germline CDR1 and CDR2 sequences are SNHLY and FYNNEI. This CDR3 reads CASSESQETQYF. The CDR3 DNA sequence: TGTGCCAGCAGTGAGTCGCAAGAGACCCAGTACTTC.